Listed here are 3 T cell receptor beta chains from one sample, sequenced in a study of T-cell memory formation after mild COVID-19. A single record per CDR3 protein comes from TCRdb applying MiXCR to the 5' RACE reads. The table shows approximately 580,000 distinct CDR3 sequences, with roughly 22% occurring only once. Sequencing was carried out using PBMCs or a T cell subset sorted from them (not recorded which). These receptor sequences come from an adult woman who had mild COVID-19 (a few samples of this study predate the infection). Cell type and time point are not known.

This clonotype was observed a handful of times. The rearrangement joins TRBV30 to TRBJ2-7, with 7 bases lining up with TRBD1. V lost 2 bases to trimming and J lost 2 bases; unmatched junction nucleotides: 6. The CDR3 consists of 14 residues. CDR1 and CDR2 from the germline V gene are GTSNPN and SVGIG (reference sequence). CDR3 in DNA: TGTGCCTGGAGTTCCGGGACAGAACCCTACGAGCAGTACTTC. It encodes CAWSSGTEPYEQYF. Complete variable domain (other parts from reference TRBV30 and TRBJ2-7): SQTIHQWPATLVQPVGSPLSLECTVEGTSNPNLYWYRQAAGRGLQLLFYSVGIGQISSEVPQNLSASRPQDRQFILSSKKLLLSDSGFYLCAWSSGTEPYEQYFGPGTRLTVT.

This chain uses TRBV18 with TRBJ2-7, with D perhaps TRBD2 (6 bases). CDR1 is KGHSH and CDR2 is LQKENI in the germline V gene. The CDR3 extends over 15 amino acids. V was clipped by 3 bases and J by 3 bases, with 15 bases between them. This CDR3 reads CASSPGGTLNYEQYF. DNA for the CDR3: TGTGCCAGCTCACCTGGGGGGACGCTCAACTACGAGCAGTACTTC.

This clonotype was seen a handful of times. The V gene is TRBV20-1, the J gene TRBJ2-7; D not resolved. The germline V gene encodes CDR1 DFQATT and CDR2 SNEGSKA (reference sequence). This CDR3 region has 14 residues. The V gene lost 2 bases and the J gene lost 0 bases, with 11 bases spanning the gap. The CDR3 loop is CSARSERISYEQYF. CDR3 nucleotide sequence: TGCAGTGCTAGAAGCGAACGCATCTCCTACGAGCAGTACTTC.